This entry concerns a single T cell receptor (beta chain). Its antigen is still unknown. The data derive from a study of cytomegalovirus exposure and HLA in healthy donors. Study results and caveats: Most CMV-associated TCR beta chains appeared HLA-restricted in a later analysis.

Unmatched junction bases numbered 4, after V lost 8 bases and J lost 3 bases. Per germline, CDR1 WSHSY and CDR2 SAAADI. This CDR3 comprises 13 residues. 60 Vbeta and 13 Jbeta primers were used in PCR. Assay used: immunoSEQ multiplex PCR; TCRdb lists only in-frame clones, some missing. The sample lists approximately 76,000 clones, under 85% occurring once. The gene calls are TRBV10-2 and TRBJ1-1, with TRBD1 identical over 9 bases. The source is a woman aged 40 to 49 in good health and CMV-seropositive. Source material: PBMCs. The CDR3 DNA reads as TGCGCCAGCGGCCGGACAGGGGACACTGAAGCTTTCTTT. It is translated as CASGRTGDTEAFF.